Sequencing of this TCR beta chain was carried out in a study of blood T cell repertoires in COVID-19. Study as a whole: The United States, Italy and Spain supplied acute and convalescent COVID-19 samples. T cells, B-cell-depleted T cells, or PBMCs supplied cDNA or gDNA.

The CDR3 consists of 14 residues. V lost 3 bases and J lost 9, with 15 bases in between. Germline CDR1 MDHEN, CDR2 SYDVKM. As handled by the study authors: Reference gene primer amplification gave estimated nucleated cell counts. Sequencing was performed with immunoSEQ multiplex PCR; in TCRdb, only in-frame clones are kept and a portion is missing. V, J and clone size are taken as reported in that table, and D and trimming were inferred from the DNA itself. The profile shows 150,000 to 200,000 clones, about 85% of them singletons. The clonotype was recovered from a man aged 70 or older with active or convalescent COVID-19. Sequences were obtained from peripheral blood. The rearrangement links TRBV28 to TRBJ1-3, with a weak D call TRBD1 (5 bases). The chain's CDR3 is CASSFGSGYATIYF. CDR3 nucleotide sequence: TGTGCCAGCAGTTTCGGGTCAGGGTATGCCACCATATATTTT.